Presented here are 22 T cell receptor beta chains from one specimen sequenced in a study of T cell changes during pregnancy in multiple sclerosis. TCRdb's table, derived via immunoSEQ multiplex PCR, lists solely in-frame clones and lacks some. The table has tens of thousands of clones, about 92% seen once; the top ten hold approximately 2.1%. Material: peripheral blood, obtained in the second trimester of pregnancy. These receptors originate from a female donor in good health, enrolled as a control in a pregnancy study.

The chain employs TRBV19 and TRBJ1-1; 9 bases agree with TRBD1. Germline V lookup: CDR1 LNHDA, CDR2 SQIVND (reference sequence). The CDR3 contains 17 residues. The junction had 13 bases not matched to a gene; V was cut back by 6 bases and J by 2 bases. The CDR3, as DNA: TGTGCCAGTAGCCGGGGAGAAGGGACAGGGTTAAACACTGAAGCTTTCTTT. This encodes CASSRGEGTGLNTEAFF.

V gene TRBV4-3 combines with J gene TRBJ2-4, with D possibly being TRBD1 (5 bases). Looked up from germline, CDR1 is LGHNA and CDR2 is YSLEER. V lost 3 bases to trimming and J lost 3 bases, with 15 bases between them. The CDR3 covers 16 residues. CDR3 sequence (DNA): TGCGCCAGCAGCCAGGGATATACAGGATTCAAAAACATTCAGTACTTC. Protein sequence: CASSQGYTGFKNIQYF.

CDR3 sequence (DNA): TGTGCCAGCAGCTTAGGGCTCGGGGGACGCACAGATACGCAGTATTTT. It encodes CASSLGLGGRTDTQYF. The rearrangement links TRBV7-9 to TRBJ2-3, with a weak D call TRBD2 (6 bases). CDR3 length equals 16 residues. V lost 1 base, J lost 1 base, and 12 bases lay in between. Germline CDR1 SEHNR, CDR2 FQNEAQ (reference sequence).

The chain employs TRBV30 and TRBJ2-5, with D perhaps TRBD2 (6 bases). V was trimmed by 2 bases and J by 5 bases, leaving 18 bases between them. Germline CDR1 GTSNPN, CDR2 SVGIG (reference sequence). The CDR3 spans 15 residues. The CDR3 is CAWSPGGLSKETQYF. The CDR3 DNA sequence: TGTGCCTGGAGTCCGGGCGGACTATCGAAGGAGACCCAGTACTTC.

This clone occurred a few times. Other DNA sequences in this specimen translate into the identical CDR3. The chain has TRBV5-8 and TRBJ1-1, with TRBD1 identical over 8 bases. The CDR3 runs 14 residues. The ends lost 3 bases at V and 4 bases at J; junction bases unmatched: 5. Germline CDR1 is SGHTS and CDR2 is YDEGEE. In nucleotides, the CDR3 is TGTGCCAGCAGCTCAGGACAGGGAAGCACTGAAGCTTTCTTT. As protein: CASSSGQGSTEAFF.

This rearrangement joins TRBV4-3 to TRBJ1-6; D is perhaps TRBD1 (6 bases). The V end was cut by 6 bases, the J end by 4 bases, with 13 bases between. The CDR3 length is 15 residues. Germline loops: CDR1 LGHNA, CDR2 YSLEER. This chain's CDR3 is CASRGDTLYNSPLHF. Here the CDR3 DNA reads TGCGCCAGCAGAGGGGACACGTTATATAATTCACCCCTCCACTTT.

The table lists this clone with a few counts. The V call is TRBV6-1, the J call TRBJ1-1; tentative D call: TRBD1 (6 bases). Germline CDR1 reads MNHNS; CDR2 reads SASEGT. This CDR3 has 13 residues. V gave up 7 bases and J gave up 3 bases, with 12 bases separating them. The CDR3, as DNA: TGTGCCAGCAAGACAGGTACCCACACTGAAGCTTTCTTT. Translation gives CASKTGTHTEAFF.

This chain links TRBV11-2 with TRBJ1-1; D is undetermined. V was cut by 5 bases and J by 4 bases, with 8 bases left in between. The CDR3 is 12 residues long. CDR1 and CDR2 (germline): SGHAT, FQNNGV. This CDR3 is CASSPSGTEAFF. The CDR3 bases are TGTGCCAGCAGCCCGTCGGGCACTGAAGCTTTCTTT. Together with reference TRBV11-2 and TRBJ1-1, the CDR3 gives the full variable domain: EAGVAQSPRYKIIEKRQSVAFWCNPISGHATLYWYQQILGQGPKLLIQFQNNGVVDDSQLPKDRFSAERLKGVDSTLKIQPAKLEDSAVYLCASSPSGTEAFFGQGTRLTVV.

The rearrangement links TRBV7-9 to TRBJ1-1, with 7 bases aligning to TRBD1. This CDR3 region has 12 residues. Germline CDR1 SEHNR, CDR2 FQNEAQ (reference sequence). V gave up 6 bases and J gave up 9 bases; unmatched junction bases: 7. In DNA form, the CDR3 reads TGTGCCAGCAGTAACCCGACAGGGAAAGCTTTCTTT. It codes for CASSNPTGKAFF.

The V call is TRBV28, the J call TRBJ1-1; no reliable D call. From germline, CDR1 is MDHEN and CDR2 SYDVKM. The CDR3 runs 14 residues. V gave up 6 bases and J gave up 1 base, with 12 bases separating them. CDR3 coding DNA: TGTGCCAGCAGCCCTAACCGGGGGAACACTGAAGCTTTCTTT. It codes for CASSPNRGNTEAFF.

The chain uses TRBV4-2 and TRBJ1-2; D not resolved. The V gene lost 1 base and the J gene lost 2 bases, with 2 bases spanning the gap. The CDR3 is made up of 12 amino acids. The V gene's germline CDR1 is LGHNA and CDR2 YNFKEQ. CDR3 sequence (DNA): TGTGCCAGCAGCCAAGCGAACTATGGCTACACCTTC. Its translation is CASSQANYGYTF.

The chain joins TRBV7-2 to TRBJ2-7, with D perhaps TRBD2 (5 bases). Germline V gene data show CDR1 as SGHTA and CDR2 as FQGNSA. The V end was cut by 6 bases, the J end by 2 bases, with 14 bases between. This CDR3 is built from 14 residues. Written as DNA, the CDR3 is TGTGCCAGCAGGAGAGACCCCGGGGCCTACGAGCAGTACTTC. It encodes CASRRDPGAYEQYF.

The chain employs TRBV11-2 and TRBJ1-1; perhaps TRBD1 as D (5 bases). Germline CDR1 is SGHAT and CDR2 is FQNNGV. Trimming removed 1 base at V and 8 bases at J, with 14 bases between. This CDR3 is built from 14 residues. The CDR3 DNA is TGTGCCAGCAGCTTAGTGTTAGGGGTTATGGAAGCTTTCTTT. Residues: CASSLVLGVMEAFF.

This chain links TRBV7-9 with TRBJ1-1; D is undetermined. The CDR3 has 12 amino acids. Trimming cost V 4 bases and J 8 bases, with 11 bases left between them. Germline V CDR1 and CDR2: SEHNR, FQNEAQ (reference sequence). CDR3 loop: CASSSRVLEAFF. CDR3 coding DNA: TGTGCCAGCAGCTCCCGGGTATTGGAAGCTTTCTTT.

The chain recombines TRBV6-4 with TRBJ1-4; TRBD1 matches 9 bases. CDR1 is MRHNA and CDR2 is SNTAGT in the germline V gene. V lost 5 bases and J lost 3; bases outside the gene matches: 4. The CDR3 runs to 15 residues. DNA of the CDR3: TGTGCCAGCAGTAAACAGGGGGCGGCTAATGAAAAACTGTTTTTT. It yields the protein CASSKQGAANEKLFF.

The chain combines TRBV5-4 with TRBJ2-5; TRBD1 matches 7 bases. The V segment lost 4 bases and the J segment 2 bases; nucleotides outside the gene matches: 5. CDR3 length: 14 residues. Germline V CDR1 and CDR2: SGHNT, YYREEE (reference sequence). The CDR3 DNA sequence: TGTGCCAGCAGCGAGGGACAGTATCAAGAGACCCAGTACTTC. Protein sequence: CASSEGQYQETQYF.

The chain joins TRBV11-1 to TRBJ2-2, with no clear D. CDR3 size: 15 residues. Between the trimmed V and J ends, which lost 5 bases and 4 bases, there was a span of 14 bases. CDR1 and CDR2 (germline): SGHAT, FQDESV (reference sequence). In DNA, the CDR3 is TGTGCCAGCAGCCCCAAGCGTGTTGCCACCGGGGAGCTGTTTTTT. It translates to CASSPKRVATGELFF.

The CDR3 spells CASSQIQGRGPLHF. In DNA form, the CDR3 reads TGCGCCAGCAGCCAAATACAGGGGAGAGGTCCCCTCCACTTT. The chain is built from TRBV4-3 and TRBJ1-6, with 7 bases lining up with TRBD1. Germline V gives CDR1 LGHNA, CDR2 YSLEER. The CDR3 contains 14 residues. Germline trimming cut 2 bases from V and 13 bases from J; bases unmatched to any gene: 8.

Here the CDR3 reads CASSSGERAPRFEEVSHYGYTF. The CDR3 bases are TGTGCCAGCAGCTCAGGGGAGCGAGCTCCGCGGTTTGAGGAGGTCTCCCACTATGGCTACACCTTC. V is TRBV9 and J is TRBJ1-2, with a tentative D call TRBD1 (6 bases). V lost 4 bases and J 3 bases, leaving 37 bases between the germline ends. Germline V gene sequence: CDR1 SGDLS, CDR2 YYNGEE. This CDR3 comprises 22 residues.

V gene TRBV7-2 combines with J gene TRBJ2-3, with TRBD2 as a possible D gene (6 bases). This CDR3 has 15 residues. Germline lookup yields CDR1 SGHTA and CDR2 FQGNSA. V gave up 7 bases and J gave up 1 base, with 15 bases separating them. CDR3 residues: CASKEGTLRTDTQYF. CDR3 bases: TGTGCCAGCAAGGAGGGGACCCTCCGCACAGATACGCAGTATTTT. The complete variable domain, with remaining parts taken from reference TRBV7-2 and TRBJ2-3, reads GAGVSQSPSNKVTEKGKDVELRCDPISGHTALYWYRQSLGQGLEFLIYFQGNSAPDKSGLPSDRFSAERTGGSVSTLTIQRTQQEDSAVYLCASKEGTLRTDTQYFGPGTRLTVL.

The sample holds a few counts of this clone. This chain links TRBV28 with TRBJ1-1; maybe TRBD1 (6 bases). Looked up from germline, CDR1 is MDHEN and CDR2 is SYDVKM. The ends were cut back, 7 bases at V and 1 base at J, with 13 bases in the middle. The CDR3 has 14 amino acids. CDR3: CASTIAGENTEAFF. In DNA, the CDR3 is TGTGCCAGCACCATCGCAGGGGAGAACACTGAAGCTTTCTTT.

J is TRBJ2-2 and V is TRBV14; 9 positions match TRBD2. V lost 2 bases and J lost 7; bases outside the gene matches: 11. CDR1 and CDR2 (germline): SGHDN, FVKESK. The CDR3 length is 17 residues. The CDR3 DNA sequence: TGTGCCAGCAGCCAAACTCCGGGACTAGCTCTGGTCGGGGAGCTGTTTTTT. This sequence encodes CASSQTPGLALVGELFF.